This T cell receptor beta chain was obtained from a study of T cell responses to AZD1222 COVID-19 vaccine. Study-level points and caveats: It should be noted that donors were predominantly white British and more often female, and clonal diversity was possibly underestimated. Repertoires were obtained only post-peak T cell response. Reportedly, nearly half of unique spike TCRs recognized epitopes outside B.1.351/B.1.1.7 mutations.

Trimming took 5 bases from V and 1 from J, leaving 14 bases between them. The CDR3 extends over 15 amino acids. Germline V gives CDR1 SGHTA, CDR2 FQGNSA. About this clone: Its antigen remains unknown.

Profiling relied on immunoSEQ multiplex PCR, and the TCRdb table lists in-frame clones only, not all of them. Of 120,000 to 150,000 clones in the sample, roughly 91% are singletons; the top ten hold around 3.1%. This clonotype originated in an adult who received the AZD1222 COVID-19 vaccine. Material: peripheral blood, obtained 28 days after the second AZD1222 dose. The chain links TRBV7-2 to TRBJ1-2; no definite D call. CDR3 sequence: CASSPHLGINYGYTF. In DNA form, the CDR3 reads TGTGCCAGCAGCCCTCATTTGGGGATTAACTATGGCTACACCTTC.